The 13 T cell receptor beta chains given below trace back to one sample, sequenced in a study of PD-1 blockade in classical Hodgkin lymphoma. Every patient had relapsed following autologous stem cell transplantation, and cohorts differed in brentuximab vedotin exposure. Profiling relied on immunoSEQ multiplex PCR, and the TCRdb table lists in-frame clones only, not all of them. The data hold some 84,000 clones, with 80% to 95% observed a single time. Material: peripheral blood mononuclear cells (PBMCs), obtained before the second cycle of nivolumab. The receptor set was obtained from a human donor with classical Hodgkin lymphoma.

The CDR3 is CASSLWFNQPQHF. The CDR3 nucleotides are TGTGCCAGCAGTTTATGGTTTAATCAGCCCCAGCATTTT. This chain connects TRBV27 to TRBJ1-5; no definite D call. This CDR3 has 13 amino acids. Germline V gene data show CDR1 as MNHEY and CDR2 as SMNVEV (reference sequence). V was clipped by 1 base and J by 4 bases, with 5 bases between them.

The gene calls are TRBV10-3 and TRBJ2-1, with 13 bases aligning to TRBD2. V trimming: 6 bases; J trimming: 10 bases; junction bases outside the gene matches: 9. CDR1 and CDR2 (germline): ENHRY, SYGVKD. CDR3 size: 15 residues. The CDR3: CAIRPGLAGVGEQFF. For the CDR3, the DNA is TGTGCCATCAGACCTGGACTAGCGGGAGTGGGCGAGCAGTTCTTC.

This clone has just one count. The chain links TRBV28 to TRBJ1-3; D ambiguous. The CDR3 loop spans 14 amino acids. Trimming cost V 4 bases and J 2 bases, with 9 bases left between them. The germline V gene has CDR1 MDHEN and CDR2 SYDVKM. CDR3 in amino acids: CASSWSVAGNTIYF. Written as DNA, the CDR3 is TGTGCCAGCAGTTGGAGTGTGGCTGGAAACACCATATATTTT. The whole variable domain, remainder taken from reference TRBV28 and TRBJ1-3, is DVKVTQSSRYLVKRTGEKVFLECVQDMDHENMFWYRQDPGLGLRLIYFSYDVKMKEKGDIPEGYSVSREKKERFSLILESASTNQTSMYLCASSWSVAGNTIYFGEGSWLTVV.

The rearrangement joins TRBV9 to TRBJ2-1; 14 bases fit TRBD2. The CDR3 is made up of 17 amino acids. J gave up 5 bases and V 2 bases, and 6 bases lay outside the gene matches. Per germline, CDR1 SGDLS and CDR2 YYNGEE. The CDR3 nucleotides are TGTGCCAGCAGCGTGGGACTAGCGGGAGCAGGTAACAATGAGCAGTTCTTC. Translation gives CASSVGLAGAGNNEQFF. The complete variable domain, with remaining parts taken from reference TRBV9 and TRBJ2-1, reads DSGVTQTPKHLITATGQRVTLRCSPRSGDLSVYWYQQSLDQGLQFLIQYYNGEERAKGNILERFSAQQFPDLHSELNLSSLELGDSALYFCASSVGLAGAGNNEQFFGPGTRLTVL.

The rearrangement joins TRBV18 to TRBJ2-1; D remains ambiguous. CDR1 is KGHSH, CDR2 LQKENI, per germline. The CDR3 is 15 amino acids. V was pared by 1 base and J by 6 bases, with 13 bases between. The CDR3 coding sequence is TGTGCCAGCTCACCACAAATACTAACCTCCAATGAGCAGTTCTTC. Residues: CASSPQILTSNEQFF.

The chain carries TRBV27 and TRBJ2-2; the D gene is possibly TRBD1 (6 bases). The germline gives CDR1 MNHEY, CDR2 SMNVEV (reference sequence). V was shortened by 5 bases and J by 6 bases, with 16 bases between the two germline ends. The CDR3 extends over 15 amino acids. In DNA, the CDR3 is TGTGCCAGCAGTCCACAGGGTTCTAGTCCCGGGGAGCTGTTTTTT. Translation gives CASSPQGSSPGELFF.

This rearrangement joins TRBV30 to TRBJ1-2; D perhaps matches TRBD1 (6 bases). Germline V gives CDR1 GTSNPN, CDR2 SVGIG (reference sequence). Between the trimmed V and J ends, which lost 2 bases and 3 bases, there was a span of 19 bases. CDR3 length: 16 amino acids. CDR3 DNA sequence: TGTGCCTGGAGTCTCCACTCCCTGGGGGCAGACTATGGCTACACCTTC. Translated: CAWSLHSLGADYGYTF.

This clone occurred a few times. The chain uses TRBV14 and TRBJ2-2; 9 bases align to TRBD1. Unmatched junction bases numbered 7, after V lost 3 bases and J lost 5 bases. The CDR3 length is 16 residues. Per germline, CDR1 SGHDN and CDR2 FVKESK. The CDR3, as DNA: TGTGCCAGCAGCCAGGAGGACAGGGGTTATACCGGGGAGCTGTTTTTT. Protein: CASSQEDRGYTGELFF.

The chain employs TRBV7-4 and TRBJ2-4; 7 nucleotides align to TRBD2. In germline, CDR1 is SGHVT, CDR2 SQSDAQ. The V gene end was trimmed by 4 bases and the J gene end by 2 bases; junction bases not matched to a gene: 11. The CDR3 totals 17 residues. This CDR3 is CASSSQERDTPKNIQYF. The CDR3 DNA follows: TGTGCCAGCAGCTCCCAAGAGCGGGATACTCCCAAAAACATTCAGTACTTC.

V gene TRBV20-1 combines with J gene TRBJ2-3; D possibly corresponds to TRBD1 (5 bases). Germline-derived CDR1 and CDR2 are DFQATT and SNEGSKA (reference sequence). The V end was cut by 7 bases, the J end by 3 bases, with 8 bases between. The CDR3 spans 11 residues. The CDR3 region has the DNA TGCAGTGTGAGACAGACAGATACGCAGTATTTT. As protein: CSVRQTDTQYF.

This clone was counted a few times. The chain is built from TRBV7-9 and TRBJ1-5; 9 nucleotides agree with TRBD1. CDR3 length: 17 residues. V lost 1 base to trimming and J lost 10 bases; unmatched junction nucleotides: 14. The germline V gene has CDR1 SEHNR and CDR2 FQNEAQ (reference sequence). In DNA, the CDR3 is TGTGCCAGCAGCTTAGATCGGGGACAGGGACCATTTAGCCCCCAGCATTTT. Translation gives CASSLDRGQGPFSPQHF.

This clone was detected a few times. V and J are TRBV5-1 and TRBJ2-1; D is uncertain. The V and J ends lost 4 bases and 0 bases respectively, with 11 bases between them. CDR1 and CDR2 from the germline V gene are SGHRS and YFSETQ. This CDR3 contains 15 residues. The CDR3 protein is CASSPQRSSYNEQFF. The CDR3 DNA reads as TGCGCCAGCAGCCCCCAGCGTTCCTCCTACAATGAGCAGTTCTTC.

This rearrangement joins TRBV9 to TRBJ1-3; tentatively, D is TRBD1 (5 bases). This CDR3 spans 14 amino acids. Germline V gene lookup returns CDR1 SGDLS and CDR2 YYNGEE. V shed 5 bases and J shed 4 bases, with 13 bases lying between them. The DNA of the CDR3 is TGTGCCAGCAGGGCCGGGACCCCCGGAAACACCATATATTTT. Amino acids: CASRAGTPGNTIYF. The variable domain in full, with the rest retrieved from reference TRBV9 and TRBJ1-3, is DSGVTQTPKHLITATGQRVTLRCSPRSGDLSVYWYQQSLDQGLQFLIQYYNGEERAKGNILERFSAQQFPDLHSELNLSSLELGDSALYFCASRAGTPGNTIYFGEGSWLTVV.